This section outlines one T cell receptor beta chain sequence together with its context. Its antigen remains unknown. The sample is drawn from a study of cytomegalovirus exposure and HLA in healthy donors. General observations from the study: Usually a TCR sequence was rare, but some public TCRs were found in many donors. It was in a later analysis that TCR association rates were seen to vary by HLA locus, highest for DRB1 and lowest for HLA-C. There were 164 TCR beta chains listed as cytomegalovirus-associated.

60 Vbeta and 13 Jbeta primers were used in PCR. The assay was immunoSEQ multiplex PCR, and TCRdb's table has in-frame clones only and misses some. This sample has roughly 100,000 clones; over 60% occur once, and the top ten carry over 8%. The origin of this receptor is a man aged 40-49 years in good health and CMV-seropositive. Sequenced sample: PBMCs.

Written as DNA, the CDR3 is TGTGCCAGCAGCCAAGATGGAGGATACGAGCAGTACTTC. Translating it yields CASSQDGGYEQYF. The genes are TRBV14 and TRBJ2-7, with D possibly being TRBD2 (5 bases). Deletions cut 0 bases from V and 4 bases from J, with 7 bases between. Germline CDR1 is SGHDN and CDR2 is FVKESK. CDR3 length: 13 amino acids.